Here is one TCR beta chain with its context. This clone came up a few times. Its antigen has not been determined. Per-base qualities were not stored, and no clone one base away is much larger. Checkpoint therapy was initiated 14 to 28 days after autologous transplant, and ipilimumab was administered at 1 mg/kg intravenously on day 1 of selected weeks. Nivolumab was given at 3 mg/kg intravenously on day 1 of weeks 1, 4, 7, 10, and every two weeks through week 26. This was a Phase Ib clinical trial that tested ipilimumab plus nivolumab, given as combined checkpoint inhibition, for consolidation following autologous stem cell transplantation. The sample is drawn from a study of ipilimumab plus nivolumab after autologous stem cell transplantation (dated by TCRdb to the early 2020s). Looking at the study overall: The median number of doses that trial patients received was 5 for ipilimumab and about eight for nivolumab. The DLBCL cohort included primary refractory and relapsed disease, with 18-month progression-free survival of roughly 86% and 30% respectively. Patients with high-risk diffuse large B cell lymphoma, mature T cell lymphoma, or multiple myeloma undergoing autologous transplant were enrolled in the trial. Under 40 patients made up the trial's intent-to-treat population.

Study-wide conclusions, independent of this receptor: Combined checkpoint inhibition appeared tolerable as post-transplant consolidation, according to the authors' conclusion. According to the authors, a biologic rationale for studying the approach further came from T cell receptor repertoire, regulatory T cell phenotype and gut microbiota profiles.

From the cysteine up to the phenylalanine, the CDR3 has a length of 15 residues. Solely the CDR3 DNA is kept, with 45 bases framed from the first base. From the germline V gene, CDR1 is SGHTA and CDR2 is FQGNSA. Trimming removed 3 bases from V and 5 bases from J, leaving 16 bases between the germline ends. Library method: the immunoSEQ multiplex PCR assay. TCRdb mirrors the immuneACCESS table, restricted to in-frame sequences. Some clones are absent from its copies; in checked studies, under half trace to an unresolved V gene, and the reason for the others is unknown. This sample gives approximately 80,000 clones in total; about 83% of them show up just once. Together, the top ten hold roughly 2% of the sample.

The specimen comprised PBMCs, sampled in a trial of ipilimumab plus nivolumab as post-transplant consolidation. This TCR was sampled from a male donor with diffuse large B-cell lymphoma. Recombination linked TRBV7-2 to TRBJ2-5; tentative D gene TRBD2, with 7 bases matching. The DNA sequence is given as TGTGCCAGCAGCTTCGTGGGGGGGGCCGCTGAGACCCAGTACTTC. It encodes CASSFVGGAAETQYF.